These 22 T cell receptor beta chains came from one sample sequenced in a study of T cell responses to AZD1222 COVID-19 vaccine. TCRdb keeps only in-frame clones here, not all; method: immunoSEQ multiplex PCR. The table records over 85,000 clones, approximately 91% of them present only once. This specimen was peripheral blood, taken 28 days after the second AZD1222 dose. All receptors derive from an adult who received the AZD1222 COVID-19 vaccine.

This rearrangement joins TRBV27 to TRBJ1-1, with a possible D match to TRBD1 (5 bases). Per germline, CDR1 MNHEY and CDR2 SMNVEV (reference sequence). This CDR3 is built from 17 residues. V was clipped by 4 bases and J by 3 bases, with 21 bases between them. The CDR3 sequence is CASSSPRGVSVDTEAFF. CDR3 nucleotides: TGTGCCAGCAGTTCCCCCCGAGGGGTTAGCGTGGACACTGAAGCTTTCTTT.

The chain employs TRBV30 and TRBJ2-1; no reliable D call. Trimming removed 1 base at V and 0 bases at J, with 7 bases between. CDR1 and CDR2 (germline): GTSNPN, SVGIG (reference sequence). This CDR3 spans 14 amino acids. CDR3 nucleotides: TGTGCCTGGAGTGATGAATTCTCCTACAATGAGCAGTTCTTC. This translates into CAWSDEFSYNEQFF.

This chain joins TRBV7-9 and TRBJ1-4; D not resolved. Germline loops: CDR1 SEHNR, CDR2 FQNEAQ (reference sequence). The CDR3 contains 16 residues. Trimming removed 5 bases from V and 8 bases from J, with 21 bases in between. The CDR3 loop is CASSPPSAGLNEKLFF. In DNA, the CDR3 is TGTGCCAGCAGCCCCCCCTCGGCCGGTTTGAACGAAAAACTGTTTTTT.

The chain links TRBV5-1 to TRBJ1-1, with 7 bases matching TRBD1. Per the germline V gene, CDR1 is SGHRS and CDR2 is YFSETQ. The V gene end was trimmed by 4 bases and the J gene end by 0 bases; junction bases not matched to a gene: 9. The CDR3 extends over 16 amino acids. DNA for the CDR3: TGCGCCAGCAGCCTCCGGGACAGTCAGCTGAACACTGAAGCTTTCTTT. It is translated as CASSLRDSQLNTEAFF.

This clone has a handful of counts. The chain combines TRBV12-3 or TRBV12-4 with TRBJ1-1; unclear D gene. Trimming removed 0 bases at V and 3 bases at J, with 5 bases between. The CDR3 contains 13 residues. CDR3 sequence (DNA): TGTGCCAGCAGTTTAGCGCAGGACACTGAAGCTTTCTTT. Translated, it gives CASSLAQDTEAFF.

The J gene is TRBJ2-7, the V gene TRBV12-1; the table gives TRBD1 as D, unverified against the DNA. TRBV12-1 is annotated as a pseudogene. This CDR3 contains 14 residues. This CDR3 reads CASRDRGHSYEQYF. CDR3 sequence (DNA): TGTGCCAGCAGGGACAGGGGACACTCCTACGAGCAGTACTTC.

The genes are TRBV28 and TRBJ1-1; unclear D gene. Germline lookup yields CDR1 MDHEN and CDR2 SYDVKM. Trimming shortened V by 5 bases and J by 6 bases, and 7 bases separated the two germline ends. CDR3 length: 11 residues. CDR3 in amino acids: CASSVDAEAFF. The CDR3 coding sequence is TGTGCCAGCAGTGTAGACGCTGAAGCTTTCTTT.

The chain is built from TRBV10-3 and TRBJ2-3; 9 bases match TRBD2. Trimming removed 6 bases from V and 3 bases from J; junction bases left unmatched: 19. This CDR3 is 19 amino acids long. Germline V gene sequence: CDR1 ENHRY, CDR2 SYGVKD. This chain's CDR3 is CAISGLRASGAMVTDTQYF. In DNA, the CDR3 is TGTGCCATCAGCGGGCTTCGGGCTAGCGGGGCAATGGTTACAGATACGCAGTATTTT.

This clone was observed once. V gene TRBV15 combines with J gene TRBJ2-1; TRBD2 matches 12 bases. J gave up 8 bases and V 3 bases, and 5 bases lay outside the gene matches. Germline V gene data show CDR1 as LNHNV and CDR2 as YYDKDF (reference sequence). The CDR3 has 15 amino acids. The CDR3 protein is CATSRTSGRGDEQFF. In DNA, the CDR3 is TGTGCCACCAGCAGGACTAGCGGGAGAGGAGATGAGCAGTTCTTC.

The V call is TRBV19, the J call TRBJ2-5; a possible D gene is TRBD1 (5 bases). Trimming stripped 3 bases from V and 5 bases from J, with 16 bases between. Per germline, CDR1 LNHDA and CDR2 SQIVND (reference sequence). The CDR3 is made up of 15 amino acids. CDR3 nucleotide sequence: TGTGCCAGTAGTATTAGGCAGGGTGGGGCCGAGACCCAGTACTTC. This translates into CASSIRQGGAETQYF.

The chain recombines TRBV3-1 (or the pseudogene TRBV3-2) with TRBJ1-5; 9 bases map to TRBD1. Germline loops: CDR1 LGHDT, CDR2 YNNKEL (reference sequence). The CDR3 runs to 14 residues. V shed 4 bases and J 6 bases; nucleotides not matched to a gene: 4. The CDR3 DNA follows: TGTGCCAGCAGCCCGGGACAGGGAGGTCAGCCCCAGCATTTT. Translating gives CASSPGQGGQPQHF.

This sequence joins TRBV10-3 and TRBJ1-4; TRBD1 matches 11 bases. CDR1 and CDR2 (germline): ENHRY, SYGVKD. This CDR3 spans 15 amino acids. V lost 8 bases, J lost 6 bases, and 8 bases stayed unmatched. The CDR3 sequence: CAISSPGQGDEKLFF. The CDR3 coding sequence is TGTGCCATCTCTTCACCGGGACAGGGGGATGAAAAACTGTTTTTT.

The J gene is TRBJ2-7, the V gene TRBV28; possible D gene TRBD2, 5 bases. The germline CDR1 and CDR2 sequences are MDHEN and SYDVKM. The CDR3 length is 17 residues. V lost 4 bases, J lost 0 bases, and 19 bases lay in between. The CDR3 region is CASSWSLRETSSYEQYF. CDR3 bases: TGTGCCAGCAGTTGGTCGCTCCGGGAAACGAGCTCCTACGAGCAGTACTTC.

The rearrangement uses TRBV30 and TRBJ2-7; D perhaps matches TRBD2 (6 bases). Between the trimmed V and J ends, which lost 5 bases and 3 bases, there was a span of 14 bases. Germline V gene data show CDR1 as GTSNPN and CDR2 as SVGIG (reference sequence). The CDR3 loop spans 13 amino acids. CDR3 DNA sequence: TGTGCCTGGGGGTCGGGGGTCGGCTACGAGCAGTACTTC. Translation gives CAWGSGVGYEQYF.

This clone was counted between two and nine times. The chain recombines TRBV30 with TRBJ1-6; 8 bases are a match to TRBD1. This CDR3 is built from 17 residues. Trimming took 4 bases from V and 0 from J; bases not matched to a gene: 8. The germline gives CDR1 GTSNPN, CDR2 SVGIG (reference sequence). The CDR3 reads CAWMGRGRSSYNSPLHF. CDR3 nucleotides: TGTGCCTGGATGGGCAGGGGGCGCAGCTCCTATAATTCACCCCTCCACTTT. Complete variable domain (other parts from reference TRBV30 and TRBJ1-6): SQTIHQWPATLVQPVGSPLSLECTVEGTSNPNLYWYRQAAGRGLQLLFYSVGIGQISSEVPQNLSASRPQDRQFILSSKKLLLSDSGFYLCAWMGRGRSSYNSPLHFGNGTRLTVT.

This chain joins TRBV6-4 and TRBJ1-5; the D is unclear. The CDR3 sequence is 14 residues long. Germline values: CDR1 MRHNA, CDR2 SNTAGT. Trimming cost V 8 bases and J 2 bases, with 13 bases left between them. The CDR3 DNA sequence: TGTGCCAGCTTGCGGTTGGGTCGCAATCAGCCCCAGCATTTT. Translated, it gives CASLRLGRNQPQHF.

The genes are TRBV6-1 and TRBJ2-4; TRBD1 matches at 8 bases. Per germline, CDR1 MNHNS and CDR2 SASEGT. The CDR3 sequence is 16 residues long. The V segment lost 3 bases and the J segment 7 bases; nucleotides outside the gene matches: 11. Written as DNA, the CDR3 is TGTGCCAGCAGTGATACGACAGGGGATCGTGAGAACATTCAGTACTTC. This gives the protein CASSDTTGDRENIQYF.

This chain links TRBV20-1 with TRBJ2-5; 7 bases align to TRBD2. With V trimmed by 8 bases and J by 3 bases, 3 bases remained unmatched. The CDR3 length is 11 residues. Germline V gives CDR1 DFQATT, CDR2 SNEGSKA (reference sequence). For the CDR3, the DNA is TGCAGTCCTCTAGCGGAAGAGACCCAGTACTTC. It translates to CSPLAEETQYF.

The chain combines TRBV30 with TRBJ2-5; D unclear. Germline V gene lookup returns CDR1 GTSNPN and CDR2 SVGIG (reference sequence). CDR3 length: 10 amino acids. V was clipped by 2 bases and J by 5 bases, with 3 bases between them. The CDR3 is CAWSRETQYF. DNA for the CDR3: TGTGCCTGGAGTCGTGAGACCCAGTACTTC.

This clone was detected only once. The V gene is TRBV4-1, the J gene TRBJ1-2; D perhaps matches TRBD1 (6 bases). CDR1 and CDR2 (germline): MGHRA, YSYEKL. The length of the CDR3 is 16 residues. Between the trimmed V and J ends, which lost 4 bases and 5 bases, there was a span of 20 bases. CDR3 in amino acids: CASSPRQVGLQYGYTF. As DNA, the CDR3 is TGCGCCAGCAGCCCCAGACAGGTCGGTCTCCAATATGGCTACACCTTC.

This rearrangement joins TRBV5-4 to TRBJ2-1; D is unclear. Trimming removed 9 bases from V and 0 bases from J, with 10 bases in between. The CDR3 is 13 residues long. Germline values: CDR1 SGHNT, CDR2 YYREEE (reference sequence). CDR3 in DNA: TGTGCCACGACCTTTTACTCCTACAATGAGCAGTTCTTC. It yields the protein CATTFYSYNEQFF.

The chain couples TRBV7-3 to TRBJ2-2, with 12 bases matching TRBD2. This CDR3 is built from 15 residues. In germline, CDR1 is SGHTA, CDR2 FQGTGA. J was trimmed by 7 bases and V by 5 bases; bases with no gene match: 5. The CDR3, as DNA: TGTGCCAGCAGCGCCCTAGCGGGAGGGATCGGGGAGCTGTTTTTT. Protein: CASSALAGGIGELFF.